The clone carrying this TCR beta chain appeared many times. As yet, its antigen is unknown. This record comes from a study of CD8 T cells in ankylosing spondylitis. Broader study findings: Earlier authors reported some of these motif variants in reactive arthritis synovial fluid and blood. The clones that were linked to disease were reported to be significantly enriched in matched synovial fluid samples from ankylosing spondylitis patients.

Quantitative 5'-RACE with molecular barcodes produced the TCR beta libraries. TCRdb fed the 5' RACE reads into MiXCR, producing one record per CDR3 protein. The sample yields some 220,000 distinct CDR3 sequences, roughly a tenth seen once. Per the germline V gene, CDR1 is DFQATT and CDR2 is SNEGSKA (reference sequence). The V end was cut by 0 bases, the J end by 8 bases, with 7 bases between. The CDR3 spans 12 residues. The sequence derives from a male donor with ankylosing spondylitis or in good health (not recorded which). The chain couples TRBV20-1 to TRBJ2-2; D gene uncertain. Sequences were obtained from blood, either unsorted or a sorted T cell fraction (not recorded which). CDR3 protein: CSARDQAGELFF. The CDR3 bases are TGCAGTGCTAGAGATCAAGCAGGGGAGCTGTTTTTT.